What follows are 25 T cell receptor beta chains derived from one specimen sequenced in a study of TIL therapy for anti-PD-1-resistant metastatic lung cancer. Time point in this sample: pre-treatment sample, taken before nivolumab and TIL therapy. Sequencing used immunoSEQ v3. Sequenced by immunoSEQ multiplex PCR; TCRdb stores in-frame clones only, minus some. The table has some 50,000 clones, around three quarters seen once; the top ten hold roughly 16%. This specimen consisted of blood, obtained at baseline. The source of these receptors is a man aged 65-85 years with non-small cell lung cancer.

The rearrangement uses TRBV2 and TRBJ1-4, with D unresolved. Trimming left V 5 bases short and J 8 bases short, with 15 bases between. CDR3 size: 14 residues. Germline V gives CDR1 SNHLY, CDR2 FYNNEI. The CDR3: CASSFTGYEEKLFF. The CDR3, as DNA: TGTGCCAGCAGTTTTACGGGGTACGAAGAAAAACTGTTTTTT.

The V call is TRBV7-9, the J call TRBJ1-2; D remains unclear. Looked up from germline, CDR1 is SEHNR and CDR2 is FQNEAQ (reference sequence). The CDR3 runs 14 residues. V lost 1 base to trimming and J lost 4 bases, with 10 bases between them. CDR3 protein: CASSLGIGRYGYTF. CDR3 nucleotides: TGTGCCAGCAGCTTAGGTATAGGTCGCTATGGCTACACCTTC.

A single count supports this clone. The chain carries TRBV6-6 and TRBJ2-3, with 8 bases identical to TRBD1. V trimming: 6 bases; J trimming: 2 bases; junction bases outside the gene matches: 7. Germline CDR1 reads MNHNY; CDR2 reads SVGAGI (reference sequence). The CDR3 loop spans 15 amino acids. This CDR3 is CASSPGQGVTDTQYF. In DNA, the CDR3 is TGTGCCAGCAGCCCCGGACAGGGAGTCACAGATACGCAGTATTTT.

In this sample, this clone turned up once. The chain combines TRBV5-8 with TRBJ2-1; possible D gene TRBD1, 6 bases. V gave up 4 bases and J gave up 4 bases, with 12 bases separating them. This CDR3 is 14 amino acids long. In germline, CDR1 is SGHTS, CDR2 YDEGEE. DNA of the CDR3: TGTGCCAGCAGCAATGGGACAAGATACAATGAGCAGTTCTTC. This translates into CASSNGTRYNEQFF.

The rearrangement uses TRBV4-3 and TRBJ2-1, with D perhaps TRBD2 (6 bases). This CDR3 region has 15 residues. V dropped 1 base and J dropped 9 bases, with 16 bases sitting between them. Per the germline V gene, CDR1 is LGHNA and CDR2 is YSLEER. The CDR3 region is CASSQVYGSESEQFF. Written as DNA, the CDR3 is TGCGCCAGCAGCCAAGTTTACGGGAGTGAGAGTGAGCAGTTCTTC.

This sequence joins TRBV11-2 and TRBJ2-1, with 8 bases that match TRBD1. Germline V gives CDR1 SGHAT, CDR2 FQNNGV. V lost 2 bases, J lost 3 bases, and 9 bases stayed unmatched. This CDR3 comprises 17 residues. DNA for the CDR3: TGTGCCAGCAGCTTATTCGTGACGGGACAGGTCTACAATGAGCAGTTCTTC. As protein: CASSLFVTGQVYNEQFF.

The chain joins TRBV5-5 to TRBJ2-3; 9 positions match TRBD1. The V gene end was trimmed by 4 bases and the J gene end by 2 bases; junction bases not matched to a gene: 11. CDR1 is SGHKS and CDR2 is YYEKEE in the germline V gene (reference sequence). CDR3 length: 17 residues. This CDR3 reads CASSTNPGTGTTDTQYF. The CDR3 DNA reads TGTGCCAGCAGCACAAACCCAGGGACAGGGACCACAGATACGCAGTATTTT.

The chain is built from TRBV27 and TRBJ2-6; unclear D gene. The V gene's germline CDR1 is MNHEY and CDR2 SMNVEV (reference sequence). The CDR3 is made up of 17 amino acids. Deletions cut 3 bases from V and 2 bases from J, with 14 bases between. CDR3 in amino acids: CASSFVGPRTGANVLTF. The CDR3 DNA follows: TGTGCCAGCAGTTTCGTGGGCCCCAGGACTGGGGCCAACGTCCTGACTTTC.

The chain's CDR3 is CASSLAGPPTDTQYF. The CDR3 DNA reads TGTGCCAGCAGCTTAGCGGGACCCCCCACAGATACGCAGTATTTT. The chain employs TRBV7-2 and TRBJ2-3; D tentatively reads TRBD1 or TRBD2 (5 bases each). Deletions cut 0 bases from V and 2 bases from J, with 9 bases between. This CDR3 comprises 15 residues. Germline V gives CDR1 SGHTA, CDR2 FQGNSA. Full variable domain (outside the CDR3, taken from reference TRBV7-2 and TRBJ2-3): GAGVSQSPSNKVTEKGKDVELRCDPISGHTALYWYRQSLGQGLEFLIYFQGNSAPDKSGLPSDRFSAERTGGSVSTLTIQRTQQEDSAVYLCASSLAGPPTDTQYFGPGTRLTVL.

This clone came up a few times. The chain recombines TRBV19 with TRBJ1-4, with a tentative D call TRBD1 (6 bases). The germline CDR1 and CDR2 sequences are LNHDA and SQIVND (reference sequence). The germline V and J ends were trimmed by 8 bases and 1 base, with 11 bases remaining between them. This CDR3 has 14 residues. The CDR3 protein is CASGQRGTNEKLFF. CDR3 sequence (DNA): TGTGCCAGTGGACAGCGAGGAACTAATGAAAAACTGTTTTTT. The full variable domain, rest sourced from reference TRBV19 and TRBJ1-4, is DGGITQSPKYLFRKEGQNVTLSCEQNLNHDAMYWYRQDPGQGLRLIYYSQIVNDFQKGDIAEGYSVSREKKESFPLTVTSAQKNPTAFYLCASGQRGTNEKLFFGSGTQLSVL.

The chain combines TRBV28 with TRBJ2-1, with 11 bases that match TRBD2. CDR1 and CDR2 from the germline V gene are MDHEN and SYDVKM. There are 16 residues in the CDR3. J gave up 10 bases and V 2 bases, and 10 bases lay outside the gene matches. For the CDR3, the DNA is TGTGCCAGCAGTTTAATTGAAGGCGGGACTAGCGGAGAGCAGTTCTTC. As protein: CASSLIEGGTSGEQFF.

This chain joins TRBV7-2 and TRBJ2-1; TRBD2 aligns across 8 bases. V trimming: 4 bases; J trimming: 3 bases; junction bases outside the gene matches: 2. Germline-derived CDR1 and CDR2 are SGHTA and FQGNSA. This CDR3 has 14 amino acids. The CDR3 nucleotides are TGTGCCAGCAGCTCCGGGACTAGCTACAATGAGCAGTTCTTC. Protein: CASSSGTSYNEQFF.

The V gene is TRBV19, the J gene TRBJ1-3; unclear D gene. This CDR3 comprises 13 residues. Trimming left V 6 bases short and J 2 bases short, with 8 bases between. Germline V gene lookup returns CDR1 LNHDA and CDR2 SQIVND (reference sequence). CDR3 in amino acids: CASSVSAGNTIYF. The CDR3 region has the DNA TGTGCCAGTAGCGTTTCGGCTGGAAACACCATATATTTT.

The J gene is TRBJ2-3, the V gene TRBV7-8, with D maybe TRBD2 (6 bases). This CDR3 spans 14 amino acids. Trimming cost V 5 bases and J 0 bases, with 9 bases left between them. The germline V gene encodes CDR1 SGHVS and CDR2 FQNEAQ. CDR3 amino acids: CASSVRESTDTQYF. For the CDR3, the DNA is TGTGCCAGCAGCGTCCGGGAGAGCACAGATACGCAGTATTTT.

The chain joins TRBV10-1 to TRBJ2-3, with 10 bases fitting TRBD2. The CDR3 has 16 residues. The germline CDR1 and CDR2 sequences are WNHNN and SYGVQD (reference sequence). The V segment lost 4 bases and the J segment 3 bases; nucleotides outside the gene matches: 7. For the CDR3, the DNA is TGCGCCAGCAGTGCGTTGGGACTAGCGAAGACAGATACGCAGTATTTT. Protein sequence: CASSALGLAKTDTQYF.

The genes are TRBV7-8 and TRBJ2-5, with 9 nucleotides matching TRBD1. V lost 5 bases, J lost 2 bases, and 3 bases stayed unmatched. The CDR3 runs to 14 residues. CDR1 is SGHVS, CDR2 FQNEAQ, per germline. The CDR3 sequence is CASSTGQGQETQYF. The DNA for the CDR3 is TGTGCCAGCAGCACAGGACAGGGGCAAGAGACCCAGTACTTC.

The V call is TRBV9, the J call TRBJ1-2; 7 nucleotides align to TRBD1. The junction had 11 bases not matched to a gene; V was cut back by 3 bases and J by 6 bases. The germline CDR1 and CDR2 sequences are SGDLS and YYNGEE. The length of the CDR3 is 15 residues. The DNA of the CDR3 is TGTGCCAGCAGCGCCAGGGACAGTATTGTGGATGGCTACACCTTC. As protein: CASSARDSIVDGYTF.

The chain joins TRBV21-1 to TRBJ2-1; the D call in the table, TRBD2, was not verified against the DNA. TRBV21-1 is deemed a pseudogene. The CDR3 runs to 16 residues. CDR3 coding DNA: TGTGCCAGCGCTTACCCGCAGGGAGGCTCCTACAATGAGCAGTTCTTC. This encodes CASAYPQGGSYNEQFF.

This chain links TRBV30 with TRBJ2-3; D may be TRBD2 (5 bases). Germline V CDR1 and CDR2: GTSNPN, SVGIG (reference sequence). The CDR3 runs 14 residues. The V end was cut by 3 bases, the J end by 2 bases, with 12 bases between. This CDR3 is CAWSGSDFTDTQYF. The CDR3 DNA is TGTGCCTGGAGCGGTAGCGATTTCACAGATACGCAGTATTTT.

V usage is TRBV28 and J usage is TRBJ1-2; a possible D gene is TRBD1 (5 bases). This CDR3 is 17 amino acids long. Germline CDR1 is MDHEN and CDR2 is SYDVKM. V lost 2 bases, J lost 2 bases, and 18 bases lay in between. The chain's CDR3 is CASSLGGIGAPNYGYTF. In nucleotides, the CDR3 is TGTGCCAGCAGTTTAGGAGGGATCGGGGCCCCGAACTATGGCTACACCTTC.

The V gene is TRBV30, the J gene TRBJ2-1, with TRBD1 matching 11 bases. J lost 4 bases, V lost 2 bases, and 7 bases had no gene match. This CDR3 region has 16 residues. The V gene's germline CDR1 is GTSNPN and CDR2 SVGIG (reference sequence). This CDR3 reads CAWSPPGTGGYNEQFF. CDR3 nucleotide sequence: TGTGCCTGGAGTCCCCCCGGGACAGGGGGATACAATGAGCAGTTCTTC.

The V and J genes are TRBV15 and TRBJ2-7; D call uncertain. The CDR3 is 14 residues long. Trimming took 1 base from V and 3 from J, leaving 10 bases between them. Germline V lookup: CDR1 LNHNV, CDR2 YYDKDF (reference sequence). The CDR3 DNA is TGTGCCACCAGCAGAGGTCAGACTGGCTACGAGCAGTACTTC. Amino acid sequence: CATSRGQTGYEQYF.

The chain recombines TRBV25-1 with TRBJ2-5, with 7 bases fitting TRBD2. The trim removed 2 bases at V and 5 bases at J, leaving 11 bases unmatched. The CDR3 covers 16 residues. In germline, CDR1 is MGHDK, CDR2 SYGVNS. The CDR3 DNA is TGTGCCAGCAGTGAAAAAAGAACGGGAGCGGGGGAGACCCAGTACTTC. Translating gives CASSEKRTGAGETQYF.

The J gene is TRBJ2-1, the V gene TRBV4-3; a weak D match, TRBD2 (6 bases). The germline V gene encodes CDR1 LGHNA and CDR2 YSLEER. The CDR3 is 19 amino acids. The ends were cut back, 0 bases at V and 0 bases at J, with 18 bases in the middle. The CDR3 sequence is CASSQDNARGSSSYNEQFF. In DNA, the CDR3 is TGCGCCAGCAGCCAAGATAATGCGCGGGGATCAAGCTCCTACAATGAGCAGTTCTTC.

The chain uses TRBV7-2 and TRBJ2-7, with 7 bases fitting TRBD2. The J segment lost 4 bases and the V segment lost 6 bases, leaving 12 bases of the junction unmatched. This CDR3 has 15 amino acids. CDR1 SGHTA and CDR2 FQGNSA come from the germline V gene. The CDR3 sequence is CASSSSGGLVYEQYF. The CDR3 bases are TGTGCCAGCAGTTCTAGCGGAGGTCTAGTGTACGAGCAGTACTTC.